A single sample is the source of the 19 T cell receptor beta chains below, sequenced in a study of blood T cell repertoires in COVID-19. Sequenced by immunoSEQ multiplex PCR; TCRdb stores in-frame clones only, minus some. In the table there are some 180,000 clones, about 80% of which are singletons. Sequencing was done on a sample of peripheral blood. These receptors came from a man aged 60 to 75 with acute or convalescent COVID-19.

The gene calls are TRBV4-1 and TRBJ1-5; TRBD1 might be the D (6 bases). Between the trimmed V and J ends, which lost 0 bases and 4 bases, there was a span of 16 bases. Germline loops: CDR1 MGHRA, CDR2 YSYEKL. There are 17 residues in the CDR3. As DNA, the CDR3 is TGCGCCAGCAGCCAAGAAGGTAGGGGGAGTTTTAATCAGCCCCAGCATTTT. Amino acid sequence: CASSQEGRGSFNQPQHF.

The genes are TRBV9 and TRBJ2-7; D might be TRBD1 (6 bases). V was clipped by 7 bases and J by 3 bases, with 11 bases between them. This CDR3 is built from 12 residues. Germline V gene lookup returns CDR1 SGDLS and CDR2 YYNGEE. This chain's CDR3 is CASLTGYYEQYF. CDR3 sequence (DNA): TGTGCCAGCCTGACAGGTTACTACGAGCAGTACTTC.

This chain uses TRBV18 with TRBJ1-4, with 8 bases that match TRBD1. The CDR3 runs 14 residues. The germline gives CDR1 KGHSH, CDR2 LQKENI. The V and J ends lost 6 bases and 7 bases, in that order; junction bases with no gene match: 7. CDR3: CASSQTGDIEKLFF. CDR3 sequence (DNA): TGTGCCAGCTCCCAGACAGGGGATATTGAAAAACTGTTTTTT.

The chain has TRBV9 and TRBJ1-6; D not certain. Germline CDR1 and CDR2: SGDLS and YYNGEE. Trimming took 0 bases from V and 10 from J, leaving 5 bases between them. The CDR3 is made up of 12 amino acids. The chain's CDR3 is CASSVAGSPLHF. The CDR3 bases are TGTGCCAGCAGCGTAGCGGGGTCACCCCTCCACTTT.

The chain employs TRBV4-3 and TRBJ1-4, with D perhaps TRBD1 (5 bases). Germline CDR1 LGHNA, CDR2 YSLEER. This CDR3 is 15 amino acids long. Deletions cut 4 bases from V and 3 bases from J, with 12 bases between. The CDR3 sequence: CASSPEDSPNEKLFF. The CDR3 region has the DNA TGCGCCAGCAGCCCTGAAGACAGTCCTAATGAAAAACTGTTTTTT.

This chain joins TRBV9 and TRBJ2-5, with 8 bases fitting TRBD1. Per the germline V gene, CDR1 is SGDLS and CDR2 is YYNGEE. V shed 0 bases, J shed 5 bases, and the junction held 0 bases outside the gene matches. CDR3 length: 13 residues. CDR3 sequence reads: CASSVGQGETQYF. CDR3 coding DNA: TGTGCCAGCAGCGTAGGACAGGGGGAGACCCAGTACTTC.

This clone was recorded once. The gene calls are TRBV6-5 and TRBJ2-3; possibly TRBD1 for D (5 bases). Germline CDR1 is MNHEY and CDR2 is SVGAGI. V was pared by 7 bases and J by 2 bases, with 13 bases between. The CDR3 totals 14 residues. CDR3 residues: CASKQGFNTDTQYF. DNA for the CDR3: TGTGCCAGCAAGCAGGGTTTCAACACAGATACGCAGTATTTT.

The CDR3 loop is CASSHAQNSNQPQHF. CDR3 coding DNA: TGCGCCAGCAGCCATGCACAGAATAGCAATCAGCCCCAGCATTTT. The chain employs TRBV4-1 and TRBJ1-5, with unresolved D. This CDR3 is 15 amino acids long. Germline values: CDR1 MGHRA, CDR2 YSYEKL. V lost 3 bases, J lost 0 bases, and 9 bases lay in between.

The gene calls are TRBV5-1 and TRBJ1-2; no firm D call. This CDR3 is 15 amino acids long. Trimming cost V 0 bases and J 5 bases, with 14 bases left between them. The germline gives CDR1 SGHRS, CDR2 YFSETQ. The CDR3 spells CASSLALGLFYGYTF. CDR3 DNA: TGCGCCAGCAGCTTGGCCCTCGGACTTTTTTATGGCTACACCTTC.

V and J are TRBV5-1 and TRBJ1-2; 7 bases align to TRBD1. CDR3 size: 15 residues. CDR1 is SGHRS and CDR2 is YFSETQ in the germline V gene. Trimming took 3 bases from V and 6 from J; bases not matched to a gene: 11. CDR3 amino acids: CASSWGRSDRDGYTF. Here the CDR3 DNA reads TGCGCCAGCAGCTGGGGCAGGTCCGACAGGGATGGCTACACCTTC.

The chain has TRBV24-1 and TRBJ2-2, with 9 bases identical to TRBD2. The V gene end was trimmed by 10 bases and the J gene end by 4 bases; junction bases not matched to a gene: 9. The CDR3 sequence is 15 residues long. The V gene's germline CDR1 is KGHDR and CDR2 SFDVKD. CDR3 amino acids: CATSGSFSFTGELFF. The CDR3 DNA is TGTGCCACTAGCGGGAGCTTTTCTTTCACCGGGGAGCTGTTTTTT.

Here the CDR3 reads CASSLGGGTDTQYF. The DNA for the CDR3 is TGTGCCAGCAGCCTAGGGGGCGGCACAGATACGCAGTATTTT. The gene calls are TRBV6-5 and TRBJ2-3, with 7 bases identical to TRBD1. Germline loops: CDR1 MNHEY, CDR2 SVGAGI. This CDR3 has 14 residues. Germline trimming cut 6 bases from V and 1 base from J; bases unmatched to any gene: 4.

The genes are TRBV28 and TRBJ1-2, with TRBD1 matching 7 bases. V shed 2 bases, J shed 7 bases, and the junction held 7 bases outside the gene matches. The CDR3 totals 14 residues. CDR1 MDHEN and CDR2 SYDVKM come from the germline V gene. CDR3 region: CASSLGGTVGGYTF. The CDR3 region has the DNA TGTGCCAGCAGTTTAGGGGGGACAGTCGGTGGCTACACCTTC.

This chain uses TRBV2 with TRBJ1-4; D gene uncertain. Trimming shortened V by 5 bases and J by 4 bases, and 2 bases separated the two germline ends. The CDR3 contains 11 residues. Germline V gene sequence: CDR1 SNHLY, CDR2 FYNNEI. The CDR3 DNA sequence: TGTGCCAGCAGTTATAATGAAAAACTGTTTTTT. Protein sequence: CASSYNEKLFF.

The chain is built from TRBV7-2 and TRBJ2-7; D possibly corresponds to TRBD1 (6 bases). The CDR3 has 15 residues. Germline CDR1 and CDR2: SGHTA and FQGNSA. The germline V and J ends were trimmed by 5 bases and 5 bases, with 19 bases remaining between them. CDR3 DNA sequence: TGTGCCAGCAGCCGGACCTCCCAGGGGCGAAACGAGCAGTACTTC. It yields the protein CASSRTSQGRNEQYF.

CDR3 in amino acids: CASSQLDGQGARGNTIYF. CDR3 DNA: TGTGCCAGCAGCCAATTGGATGGGCAGGGGGCACGGGGAAACACCATATATTTT. The chain carries TRBV28 and TRBJ1-3; 8 bases are shared with TRBD1. Germline V gives CDR1 MDHEN, CDR2 SYDVKM. The CDR3 extends over 18 amino acids. With 6 bases clipped from V and 4 bases from J, the junction kept 17 bases outside the gene matches.

V and J are TRBV7-2 and TRBJ2-2; tentative D call: TRBD2 (5 bases). Trimming took off 6 bases at V and 2 bases at J, with 13 bases between the two ends. This CDR3 contains 15 residues. The germline CDR1 and CDR2 sequences are SGHTA and FQGNSA. The CDR3 bases are TGTGCCAGCAGAGTCGGACTGGCTAACACCGGGGAGCTGTTTTTT. Translated, it gives CASRVGLANTGELFF.

The V and J genes are TRBV9 and TRBJ1-4, with 7 bases lining up with TRBD1. Per the germline V gene, CDR1 is SGDLS and CDR2 is YYNGEE. The CDR3 extends over 17 amino acids. V trimming: 4 bases; J trimming: 8 bases; junction bases outside the gene matches: 17. CDR3: CASSPLPVQGVREKLFF. As DNA, the CDR3 is TGTGCCAGCAGCCCACTTCCCGTTCAGGGGGTGCGGGAAAAACTGTTTTTT. Complete variable domain (other parts from reference TRBV9 and TRBJ1-4): DSGVTQTPKHLITATGQRVTLRCSPRSGDLSVYWYQQSLDQGLQFLIQYYNGEERAKGNILERFSAQQFPDLHSELNLSSLELGDSALYFCASSPLPVQGVREKLFFGSGTQLSVL.

This chain connects TRBV6-5 to TRBJ1-1; D gene ambiguous. The CDR3 covers 13 residues. In germline, CDR1 is MNHEY, CDR2 SVGAGI. Trimming took off 3 bases at V and 0 bases at J, with 5 bases between the two ends. The CDR3: CASSYSVNTEAFF. CDR3 DNA: TGTGCCAGCAGTTATTCGGTGAACACTGAAGCTTTCTTT.